A single sample gave rise to the 20 T cell receptor beta chains below, sequenced in a study of blood T cells in healthy people across ages. It was with a sample-barcoded 5' primer and a J-beta primer mix that a second PCR of roughly 7 to 12 cycles was run. Via MiXCR, TCRdb re-called the 5' RACE reads, giving one row per CDR3 protein. The repertoire holds about 800,000 distinct CDR3 sequences, with 20% to 30% as singletons. In addition, the sample was reused for a study of T cells of mothers and their children.

Source material: blood. These TCRs come from a boy younger than 18 in good health.

The chain combines TRBV4-1 with TRBJ2-7; 11 bases are shared with TRBD2. Germline V gene data show CDR1 as MGHRA and CDR2 as YSYEKL. After removal of 0 bases from V and 12 bases from J, the junction contained 7 bases not matched to a gene. CDR3 size: 14 residues. CDR3 region: CASSQDRASGRLYF. CDR3 nucleotide sequence: TGCGCCAGCAGCCAAGATCGGGCTAGCGGGAGGCTGTACTTC.

Here the CDR3 reads CASSYSWTPNEQFF. DNA for the CDR3: TGTGCCAGCAGTTACTCTTGGACACCTAATGAGCAGTTCTTC. The J gene is TRBJ2-1, the V gene TRBV6-5, with D tentatively TRBD1 (5 bases). CDR1 and CDR2 (germline): MNHEY, SVGAGI. CDR3 length equals 14 residues. The V end lost 0 bases, the J end lost 7 bases, and 10 bases lay between the germline ends.

This clonotype has more than one count but fewer than ten. The chain uses TRBV20-1 and TRBJ1-1; D unresolved. There are 12 residues in the CDR3. The V end was cut by 3 bases, the J end by 2 bases, with 7 bases between. CDR1 is DFQATT and CDR2 is SNEGSKA in the germline V gene (reference sequence). The CDR3 is CSASWGNTEAFF. In DNA form, the CDR3 reads TGCAGTGCTAGTTGGGGAAACACTGAAGCTTTCTTT.

V is TRBV28 and J is TRBJ1-1; D gene uncertain. The V gene lost 4 bases and the J gene lost 1 base, with 13 bases spanning the gap. The germline CDR1 and CDR2 sequences are MDHEN and SYDVKM. CDR3 length: 15 residues. CDR3 in amino acids: CASSSTKTPNTEAFF. CDR3 sequence (DNA): TGTGCCAGCAGTTCCACCAAGACACCGAACACTGAAGCTTTCTTT.

This clonotype was counted a few times. The J gene is TRBJ2-3, the V gene TRBV6-2 or TRBV6-3; D perhaps matches TRBD2 (6 bases). The length of the CDR3 is 16 residues. Germline V gives CDR1 MNHEY, CDR2 SVGEGT. The V and J ends lost 6 bases and 4 bases respectively, with 20 bases between them. In DNA, the CDR3 is TGTGCCAGCAGCCCTCTAGGAGGGGCAGACTCAGATACGCAGTATTTT. Its protein product is CASSPLGGADSDTQYF.

The chain employs TRBV30 and TRBJ2-7; maybe TRBD1 (6 bases). Germline CDR1 is GTSNPN and CDR2 is SVGIG (reference sequence). V shed 4 bases and J shed 5 bases, with 12 bases lying between them. This CDR3 is 12 amino acids long. CDR3 nucleotides: TGTGCCTGGACCCTAACAGGGAACGAGCAGTACTTC. This gives the protein CAWTLTGNEQYF.

DNA of the CDR3: TGCAGCGTTGGTGAGGACAGGTTCGTCTATGAGCAGTTCTTC. Protein product: CSVGEDRFVYEQFF. This sequence joins TRBV29-1 and TRBJ2-1, with TRBD1 matching over 7 bases. The CDR3 is made up of 14 amino acids. Germline V gives CDR1 SQVTM, CDR2 ANQGSEA. V lost 4 bases to trimming and J lost 8 bases; unmatched junction nucleotides: 11.

This clonotype showed up just a few times. One junction end does not reproduce the germline sequence, and a read error may be involved. The chain joins TRBV7-3 to TRBJ1-1, with unresolved D. The CDR3 is 15 amino acids. Germline assignment: CDR1 SGHTA and CDR2 FQGTGA. The CDR3 spells CAGSLTPFMNTEAFF. CDR3 coding DNA: TGTGCCGGCAGCTTGACCCCATTTATGAACACTGAAGCTTTCTTT.

This clonotype was detected only a few times. The V call is TRBV10-3, the J call TRBJ1-2; D is possibly TRBD1 (5 bases). Germline-derived CDR1 and CDR2 are ENHRY and SYGVKD. V lost 5 bases and J lost 0, with 13 bases in between. CDR3 length equals 15 residues. The CDR3 DNA reads as TGTGCCATCAGTCGGGGCGAGGAGACTAACTATGGCTACACCTTC. This translates into CAISRGEETNYGYTF.

This rearrangement joins TRBV20-1 to TRBJ2-2; D call uncertain. Between the trimmed V and J ends, which lost 0 bases and 4 bases, there was a span of 12 bases. Per the germline V gene, CDR1 is DFQATT and CDR2 is SNEGSKA (reference sequence). The CDR3 loop spans 15 amino acids. This chain's CDR3 is CSARDLVRATGELFF. The CDR3 coding sequence is TGCAGTGCTAGAGATTTGGTTCGTGCCACCGGGGAGCTGTTTTTT.

The chain combines TRBV20-1 with TRBJ2-3, with 9 bases aligning to TRBD1. V gave up 4 bases and J gave up 1 base; unmatched junction bases: 6. CDR1 is DFQATT and CDR2 is SNEGSKA in the germline V gene (reference sequence). The CDR3 is 15 amino acids. The CDR3 DNA reads as TGCAGTGCTACCATCCGGGACAGGGGCACAGATACGCAGTATTTT. This gives the protein CSATIRDRGTDTQYF.

This clonotype occurred a few times. V usage is TRBV5-1 and J usage is TRBJ2-2; no firm D call. V was clipped by 4 bases and J by 5 bases, with 15 bases between them. This CDR3 region has 15 residues. Germline V CDR1 and CDR2: SGHRS, YFSETQ. The CDR3 bases are TGCGCCAGCAGCACCCAGCACCCAGGTACCGGGGAGCTGTTTTTT. Its translation: CASSTQHPGTGELFF.

Only a few counts were recorded for this clonotype. Germline and junction disagree at one end, which may indicate a read error. The chain employs TRBV5-6 and TRBJ1-1; D gene ambiguous. CDR3 length: 14 residues. In germline, CDR1 is SGHDT, CDR2 YYEEEE. CDR3 sequence: CANSRIRGNTEAFF. DNA for the CDR3: TGTGCCAACAGCCGTATCCGGGGGAACACTGAAGCTTTCTTT.

This chain uses TRBV5-1 with TRBJ2-7; D is ambiguous. This CDR3 comprises 15 residues. CDR1 and CDR2 (germline): SGHRS, YFSETQ. V lost 4 bases to trimming and J lost 0 bases, with 14 bases between them. The CDR3 spells CASSLRFGPSYEQYF. The CDR3 DNA follows: TGCGCCAGCAGCCTGCGGTTTGGGCCCTCCTACGAGCAGTACTTC.

This clonotype was recorded a few times. The chain couples TRBV7-9 to TRBJ1-1; D not resolved. Germline CDR1 and CDR2: SEHNR and FQNEAQ (reference sequence). The CDR3 has 12 residues. The ends were cut back, 5 bases at V and 1 base at J, with 5 bases in the middle. The CDR3 region has the DNA TGTGCCAGCAGCCGGAAGAACACTGAAGCTTTCTTT. Protein: CASSRKNTEAFF.

This CDR3 is CASSQREQETQYF. In DNA, the CDR3 is TGTGCCAGCAGTCAGAGGGAACAAGAGACCCAGTACTTC. The V call is TRBV27, the J call TRBJ2-5, with D possibly being TRBD2 (5 bases). Trimming took off 5 bases at V and 2 bases at J, with 9 bases between the two ends. The CDR3 consists of 13 residues. From germline, CDR1 is MNHEY and CDR2 SMNVEV (reference sequence).

This clonotype was recorded only once. V and J are TRBV7-6 and TRBJ2-3; 7 nucleotides agree with TRBD1. Germline V lookup: CDR1 SGHVS, CDR2 FNYEAQ. The V segment lost 5 bases and the J segment 0 bases; nucleotides outside the gene matches: 14. The CDR3 contains 18 residues. CDR3 in DNA: TGTGCCAGCAGCGCCCCCCAAACCGGGACAGCTAGCACAGATACGCAGTATTTT. Translated: CASSAPQTGTASTDTQYF. The full variable domain, completed using reference TRBV7-6 and TRBJ2-3, is GAGVSQSPRYKVTKRGQDVALRCDPISGHVSLYWYRQALGQGPEFLTYFNYEAQQDKSGLPNDRFSAERPEGSISTLTIQRTEQRDSAMYRCASSAPQTGTASTDTQYFGPGTRLTVL.

CDR3 amino acids: CASSFRQAPYEQYF. As DNA, the CDR3 is TGTGCCAGCAGTTTTCGCCAGGCCCCCTACGAGCAGTACTTC. V is TRBV28 and J is TRBJ2-7; D ambiguous. CDR3 size: 14 residues. From germline, CDR1 is MDHEN and CDR2 SYDVKM. The V and J ends lost 3 bases and 2 bases respectively, with 11 bases between them. Variable domain in full (rest from reference TRBV28 and TRBJ2-7): DVKVTQSSRYLVKRTGEKVFLECVQDMDHENMFWYRQDPGLGLRLIYFSYDVKMKEKGDIPEGYSVSREKKERFSLILESASTNQTSMYLCASSFRQAPYEQYFGPGTRLTVT.

The chain couples TRBV6-5 to TRBJ1-4; the D is unclear. The germline V and J ends were trimmed by 6 bases and 3 bases, with 14 bases remaining between them. The CDR3 is 15 amino acids. Germline V gene data show CDR1 as MNHEY and CDR2 as SVGAGI. The CDR3 nucleotides read TGTGCCAGCAGATTAACAGCAGATCCTAATGAAAAACTGTTTTTT. As protein: CASRLTADPNEKLFF.

This clonotype was detected a few times. The genes are TRBV7-9 and TRBJ1-2; D perhaps matches TRBD1 (6 bases). Deletions cut 4 bases from V and 0 bases from J, with 15 bases between. The germline CDR1 and CDR2 sequences are SEHNR and FQNEAQ (reference sequence). The CDR3 sequence is 16 residues long. The CDR3 DNA sequence: TGTGCCAGCAGCTCTCCAGGGGAGAACGCTAACTATGGCTACACCTTC. Its protein product is CASSSPGENANYGYTF. Variable domain in full (rest from reference TRBV7-9 and TRBJ1-2): DTGVSQNPRHKITKRGQNVTFRCDPISEHNRLYWYRQTLGQGPEFLTYFQNEAQLEKSRLLSDRFSAERPKGSFSTLEIQRTEQGDSAMYLCASSSPGENANYGYTFGSGTRLTVV.